Listed below are T cell receptor beta chains from one sample, sequenced in a study of blood T cell repertoires in COVID-19. The method was immunoSEQ multiplex PCR; TCRdb's version includes in-frame clones alone and lacks a portion of them. The sample yields a few hundred thousand clones, 90% to 95% seen once. Sequenced sample: PBMCs or T cells enriched from blood (not recorded which). The receptor source for this set is a woman in her thirties or forties who had been exposed to COVID-19. CDR3s include the opening cysteine and the closing phenylalanine or tryptophan. A D gene is named only where the DNA matches it firmly. Only some rows state a clone size, as once, few, many or a class for expanded clones.

j_gene | v_gene | abundance | d_gene | CDR3nt | CDR3aa
TRBJ2-7 | TRBV3-1/TRBV3-2 | . | . | TGTGCCAGCAGCGAACAGGGTCGGTCCTACGAGCAGTACTTC | CASSEQGRSYEQYF
TRBJ2-3 | TRBV5-4 | once | TRBD2 | TGTGCCAGCAGTTGGGGACTAGCGGGAGTCAGGACAGATACGCAGTATTTT | CASSWGLAGVRTDTQYF
TRBJ1-4 | TRBV11-3 | . | . | TGTGCCAGCAGCTTAAAGGGGCTTAATAATGAAAAACTGTTTTTT | CASSLKGLNNEKLFF
TRBJ2-1 | TRBV30 | . | TRBD2 | TGTGCCTGGAGGCCGGGACTAGCGGGAAACAATGAGCAGTTCTTC | CAWRPGLAGNNEQFF
TRBJ2-7 | TRBV14 | . | TRBD2 | TGTGCCAGCAGCCAAGATGGGCGGGAGTGGTACGAGCAGTACTTC | CASSQDGREWYEQYF
TRBJ2-1 | TRBV7-9 | . | . | TGTGCCAGCAGCTTAGCGGGGGCGGGAGCTCCCCACAATGAGCAGTTCTTC | CASSLAGAGAPHNEQFF
TRBJ2-7 | TRBV9 | . | TRBD2 | TGTGCCAGCAGCGTAGCCGTAGGTGGTAGCGGGAGGAGCGACGAGCAGTACTTC | CASSVAVGGSGRSDEQYF
TRBJ1-2 | TRBV5-8 | . | TRBD1 | TGTGCCAGCAGGTCGACAGGGGGAGGCAACTATGGCTACACCTTC | CASRSTGGGNYGYTF
TRBJ1-2 | TRBV5-6 | few | TRBD1 | TGTGCCAGCAGCTTGGGGGGACAGCTTATTACTAACTATGGCTACACCTTC | CASSLGGQLITNYGYTF
TRBJ1-2 | TRBV7-7 | . | . | TGTGCTAGCAGCCCTGTCAGGGGCTCCTATGGCTACACCTTC | CASSPVRGSYGYTF
TRBJ2-7 | TRBV7-6 | . | TRBD2 | TGTGCCAGCAGCTTAGCGCCCCTCCTAGCGGGGGGTCCCTCGAATTACGAGCAGTACTTC | CASSLAPLLAGGPSNYEQYF
TRBJ2-1 | TRBV28 | . | TRBD1 | TGTGCCAGCAGTAAACCGGGACAGATGTATGAGCAGTTCTTC | CASSKPGQMYEQFF
TRBJ2-1 | TRBV19 | . | . | TGTGCCAGTAGTATGCAAAGCGTCCTTTCCTACAATGAGCAGTTCTTC | CASSMQSVLSYNEQFF
TRBJ2-7 | TRBV19 | few | TRBD1 | TGTGCCAGTAGTACCGGGACAGGGACCCACGAGCAGTACTTC | CASSTGTGTHEQYF
TRBJ2-1 | TRBV11-2 | . | TRBD2 | TGTGCCAGCAGACCTGAGTGGGGGACTAGCGGGGCTAATGAGCAGTTCTTC | CASRPEWGTSGANEQFF
TRBJ1-1 | TRBV5-8 | . | . | TGTGCCAGCACCCGGGCGCAGGGGTCTGAAGCTTTCTTT | CASTRAQGSEAFF
TRBJ1-1 | TRBV14 | . | . | TGTGCCAGCAGTCTCAAGGGGAGGGGCACTGAAGCTTTCTTT | CASSLKGRGTEAFF
TRBJ2-2 | TRBV5-1 | . | TRBD2 | TGCGCCAGCAGCTTGTTCGGTAGCGGGTCTAACACCGGGGAGCTGTTTTTT | CASSLFGSGSNTGELFF
TRBJ2-1 | TRBV3-1/TRBV3-2 | . | . | TGTGCCAGCAGCCCTTCACGAGGGACAACCAATGAGCAGTTCTTC | CASSPSRGTTNEQFF
TRBJ2-5 | TRBV5-3 | . | . | TGTGCCAGAAGCTTGCCCACGCATCTACAAGAGACCCAGTACTTC | CARSLPTHLQETQYF
TRBJ1-5 | TRBV6-5 | . | . | TGTGCCAGCACCACCTCAGGGGCCGCTCAGCCCCAGCATTTT | CASTTSGAAQPQHF
TRBJ2-2 | TRBV19 | . | . | TGTGCCAGTAGTACCTTGGTTAGCACCGGGGAGCTGTTTTTT | CASSTLVSTGELFF
TRBJ1-2 | TRBV10-3 | . | TRBD1 | TGTGCCATCAGTGAGTCTGGACAGGGGGCGCGGGGCTACACCTTC | CAISESGQGARGYTF
TRBJ1-6 | TRBV2 | . | . | TGTGCCAGCAGTGAAGAGGGGATGGGTAATTCACCCCTCCACTTT | CASSEEGMGNSPLHF
TRBJ2-2 | TRBV12-3/TRBV12-4 | . | . | TGTGCCAGCAGTTTTGGCAACACCGGGGAGCTGTTTTTT | CASSFGNTGELFF
TRBJ1-2 | TRBV2 | few | . | TGTGCCAGCAGTGCCCAGGGACATCACTATGGCTACACCTTC | CASSAQGHHYGYTF
TRBJ1-1 | TRBV11-1 | . | . | TGTGCCAGCAGCTTTGGGCAGGGGTACACTGAAGCTTTCTTT | CASSFGQGYTEAFF
TRBJ1-2 | TRBV5-6 | once | . | TGTGCCAGCAGCTTGTTTGCGACAGTGAGTTCCTATGGCTACACCTTC | CASSLFATVSSYGYTF
TRBJ2-7 | TRBV9 | . | TRBD2 | TGTGCCAGCAGCCCTACGGTTGGAGCGGGAGCTGGGGAGCAGTACTTC | CASSPTVGAGAGEQYF
TRBJ1-2 | TRBV11-3 | . | . | TGTGCCAGCAGCTTAGACGTCAGCGGAGACTATGGCTACACCTTC | CASSLDVSGDYGYTF
TRBJ1-2 | TRBV29-1 | once | TRBD1 | TGCAGCGTGCGAGACAGGGGGCCTGATGGCTACACCTTC | CSVRDRGPDGYTF
TRBJ2-1 | TRBV4-1 | . | . | TGCGCCAGCAGCCAAGGCCCGAGCGGCAGGTTCTTC | CASSQGPSGRFF
TRBJ2-5 | TRBV7-2 | . | . | TGTGCCAGCAGCTTAGTTACACTAAAAGAGACCCAGTACTTC | CASSLVTLKETQYF
TRBJ2-1 | TRBV7-2 | . | . | TGTGCCAGCAGCTTAGGTTTCACAAGCTCCTACAATGAGCAGTTCTTC | CASSLGFTSSYNEQFF
TRBJ1-1 | TRBV14 | . | . | TGTGCCAGCAGCCAACCCTACAGGAGTGAAGCTTTCTTT | CASSQPYRSEAFF
TRBJ2-7 | TRBV7-3 | . | . | TGTGCCAGCAGCTTAATGGCCGGGAGCTCCTACGAGCAGTACTTC | CASSLMAGSSYEQYF
TRBJ2-7 | TRBV2 | . | TRBD2 | TGTGCCAGCAGAATAGCGGGAGTACGCTACGAGCAGTACTTC | CASRIAGVRYEQYF
TRBJ2-3 | TRBV4-2 | . | TRBD2 | TGTGCCAGCAGCCAAGCTCTAGCGGGCAGCACAGATACGCAGTATTTT | CASSQALAGSTDTQYF
TRBJ1-1 | TRBV2 | . | . | TGTGCCAGCAGTTGGCCCCCCCCAACTGAAGCTTTCTTT | CASSWPPPTEAFF
TRBJ1-3 | TRBV2 | . | . | TGTGCCAGCAGTCCCGAAACAGGGTTGGCAAACACCATATATTTT | CASSPETGLANTIYF